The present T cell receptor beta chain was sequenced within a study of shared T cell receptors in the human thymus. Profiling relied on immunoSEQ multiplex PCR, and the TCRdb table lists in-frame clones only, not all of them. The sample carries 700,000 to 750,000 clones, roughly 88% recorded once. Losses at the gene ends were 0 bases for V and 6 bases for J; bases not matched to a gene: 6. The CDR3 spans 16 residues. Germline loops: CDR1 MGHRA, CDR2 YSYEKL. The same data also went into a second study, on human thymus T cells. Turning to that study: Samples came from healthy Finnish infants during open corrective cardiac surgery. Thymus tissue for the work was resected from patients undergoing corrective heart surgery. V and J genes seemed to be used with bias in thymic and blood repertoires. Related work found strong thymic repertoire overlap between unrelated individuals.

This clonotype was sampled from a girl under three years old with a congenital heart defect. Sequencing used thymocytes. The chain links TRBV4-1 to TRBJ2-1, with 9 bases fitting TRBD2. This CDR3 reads CASSQEGRGGSNEQFF. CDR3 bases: TGCGCCAGCAGCCAAGAAGGGCGGGGGGGCTCCAATGAGCAGTTCTTC.